A selection of T cell receptor beta chains follows, all from one sample in a study of blood T cell repertoires in COVID-19. TCRdb's copy holds only in-frame clones and misses some; the assay was immunoSEQ multiplex PCR. The sample has roughly 200,000 clones; around 79% are singletons. Material: peripheral blood. The receptors were sampled from a man aged 50 to 60 who had recovered from COVID-19. Both conserved end residues are part of each CDR3. A D gene is named only where the DNA matches it firmly. The size field is filled for only some rows; it gives once, few, many or a size class.

D gene: TRBD1
J gene: TRBJ2-2
clone size: .
V gene: TRBV28
CDR3 protein: CASRRQGIGANTGELFF
CDR3 DNA: TGTGCCAGCAGGAGACAGGGGATTGGAGCGAACACCGGGGAGCTGTTTTTT

D gene: .
J gene: TRBJ1-1
clone size: .
V gene: TRBV7-9
CDR3 protein: CASSLQGSITEAFF
CDR3 DNA: TGTGCCAGCAGCTTACAGGGTAGTATCACTGAAGCTTTCTTT

D gene: .
J gene: TRBJ2-3
clone size: .
V gene: TRBV5-1
CDR3 protein: CASSLGGLAGTDTQYF
CDR3 DNA: TGCGCCAGCAGCTTGGGGGGATTAGCGGGCACAGATACGCAGTATTTT

D gene: .
J gene: TRBJ2-3
clone size: once
V gene: TRBV5-4
CDR3 protein: CASSLERGPADTQYF
CDR3 DNA: TGTGCCAGCAGCTTGGAAAGGGGTCCAGCAGATACGCAGTATTTT

D gene: TRBD1
J gene: TRBJ2-2
clone size: few
V gene: TRBV24-1
CDR3 protein: CATSDLDRDTGELFF
CDR3 DNA: TGTGCCACCAGTGATTTGGACAGGGACACCGGGGAGCTGTTTTTT

D gene: TRBD2
J gene: TRBJ2-3
clone size: .
V gene: TRBV7-6
CDR3 protein: CASSPRIERGSPDTQYF
CDR3 DNA: TGTGCCAGCAGCCCCCGGATAGAGCGGGGCAGCCCCGATACGCAGTATTTT

D gene: .
J gene: TRBJ1-3
clone size: .
V gene: TRBV7-8
CDR3 protein: CASSSDFSGNTIYF
CDR3 DNA: TGTGCCAGCAGCTCAGACTTCTCTGGAAACACCATATATTTT

D gene: .
J gene: TRBJ1-5
clone size: .
V gene: TRBV6-1
CDR3 protein: CASSELRGDQPQHF
CDR3 DNA: TGTGCCAGCAGTGAACTTCGGGGGGATCAGCCCCAGCATTTT

D gene: .
J gene: TRBJ1-1
clone size: .
V gene: TRBV18
CDR3 protein: CASSPRTVQMNTEAFF
CDR3 DNA: TGTGCCAGCTCACCGAGGACAGTGCAAATGAACACTGAAGCTTTCTTT

D gene: TRBD2
J gene: TRBJ2-1
clone size: few
V gene: TRBV4-3
CDR3 protein: CASSQDGAAGGPPLFYNEQFF
CDR3 DNA: TGCGCCAGCAGCCAAGATGGGGCAGCGGGAGGGCCGCCCCTCTTCTACAATGAGCAGTTCTTC

D gene: TRBD2
J gene: TRBJ2-5
clone size: .
V gene: TRBV2
CDR3 protein: CASSEARLAGGQETQYF
CDR3 DNA: TGTGCCAGCAGTGAAGCGAGGCTAGCGGGAGGGCAAGAGACCCAGTACTTC

D gene: TRBD1
J gene: TRBJ2-7
clone size: .
V gene: TRBV30
CDR3 protein: CAWRGQNYEQYF
CDR3 DNA: TGTGCCTGGCGGGGACAGAACTACGAGCAGTACTTC

D gene: TRBD2
J gene: TRBJ2-7
clone size: .
V gene: TRBV7-9
CDR3 protein: CASSLGLASYEQYF
CDR3 DNA: TGTGCCAGCAGCTTAGGACTAGCTTCCTACGAGCAGTACTTC

D gene: .
J gene: TRBJ2-3
clone size: once
V gene: TRBV5-1
CDR3 protein: CASSLGASRSTDTQYF
CDR3 DNA: TGCGCCAGCAGCTTGGGGGCTAGCAGGAGCACAGATACGCAGTATTTT

D gene: TRBD1
J gene: TRBJ2-7
clone size: .
V gene: TRBV4-2
CDR3 protein: CASSVPGQEQYEQYF
CDR3 DNA: TGTGCCAGCAGCGTACCGGGACAGGAGCAATACGAGCAGTACTTC

D gene: TRBD2
J gene: TRBJ2-1
clone size: .
V gene: TRBV13
CDR3 protein: CASSRGLAGGHEQFF
CDR3 DNA: TGTGCCAGCAGCCGAGGACTAGCGGGAGGGCATGAGCAGTTCTTC

D gene: .
J gene: TRBJ2-1
clone size: .
V gene: TRBV7-3
CDR3 protein: CASSLWPPQDGGTSGNEQFF
CDR3 DNA: TGTGCCAGCAGCTTATGGCCCCCCCAAGATGGCGGAACCTCGGGGAATGAGCAGTTCTTC

D gene: .
J gene: TRBJ1-2
clone size: .
V gene: TRBV6-5
CDR3 protein: CASSVDRRYGYTF
CDR3 DNA: TGTGCCAGCAGCGTCGACAGACGCTATGGCTACACCTTC

D gene: TRBD2
J gene: TRBJ2-1
clone size: few
V gene: TRBV6-5
CDR3 protein: CATCGTSGSDEQFF
CDR3 DNA: TGTGCCACCTGCGGGACTAGCGGGAGCGATGAGCAGTTCTTC

D gene: TRBD2
J gene: TRBJ2-1
clone size: .
V gene: TRBV7-2
CDR3 protein: CASSSQTSGNEQFF
CDR3 DNA: TGTGCCAGCAGCTCGCAGACTAGCGGAAATGAGCAGTTCTTC

D gene: TRBD2
J gene: TRBJ2-1
clone size: few
V gene: TRBV5-1
CDR3 protein: CASSLELAGVIAYNEQFF
CDR3 DNA: TGCGCCAGCAGCTTGGAACTAGCGGGAGTGATCGCCTACAATGAGCAGTTCTTC

D gene: .
J gene: TRBJ1-4
clone size: .
V gene: TRBV28
CDR3 protein: CASSLSFQGRLFF
CDR3 DNA: TGTGCCAGCAGTTTATCCTTTCAAGGGAGGCTGTTTTTT

D gene: .
J gene: TRBJ1-4
clone size: .
V gene: TRBV30
CDR3 protein: CAWKAKDPSNEKLFF
CDR3 DNA: TGTGCCTGGAAAGCGAAAGACCCTTCTAATGAAAAACTGTTTTTT

D gene: .
J gene: TRBJ1-3
clone size: .
V gene: TRBV6-2/TRBV6-3
CDR3 protein: CASSYSRNGNTIYF
CDR3 DNA: TGTGCCAGCAGTTACTCCAGGAATGGAAACACCATATATTTT

D gene: TRBD1
J gene: TRBJ1-3
clone size: .
V gene: TRBV4-1
CDR3 protein: CASSQGSTGVYSGNTIYF
CDR3 DNA: TGCGCCAGCAGCCAAGGATCGACAGGGGTCTACTCTGGAAACACCATATATTTT

D gene: TRBD1
J gene: TRBJ2-1
clone size: .
V gene: TRBV19
CDR3 protein: CASTQGDSYNEQFF
CDR3 DNA: TGTGCCAGTACGCAGGGGGATTCCTACAATGAGCAGTTCTTC

D gene: .
J gene: TRBJ1-3
clone size: .
V gene: TRBV11-2
CDR3 protein: CASSSRLLGNTIYF
CDR3 DNA: TGTGCCAGCAGCTCCCGTCTTCTCGGAAACACCATATATTTT

D gene: TRBD2
J gene: TRBJ2-3
clone size: .
V gene: TRBV2
CDR3 protein: CASGRASSTDTQYF
CDR3 DNA: TGTGCCAGCGGGAGGGCTTCTAGCACAGATACGCAGTATTTT

D gene: .
J gene: TRBJ1-2
clone size: .
V gene: TRBV10-1
CDR3 protein: CASSVGFGSSYTF
CDR3 DNA: TGCGCCAGCAGTGTCGGTTTCGGGAGTAGCTACACCTTC

D gene: TRBD1
J gene: TRBJ1-3
clone size: .
V gene: TRBV6-5
CDR3 protein: CASSYSGTAGNTIYF
CDR3 DNA: TGTGCCAGCAGTTATTCCGGGACAGCTGGAAACACCATATATTTT

D gene: .
J gene: TRBJ1-2
clone size: .
V gene: TRBV30
CDR3 protein: CASRGTYGYTF
CDR3 DNA: TGTGCCTCCAGGGGTACCTATGGCTACACCTTC